Sequencing of this T cell receptor beta chain was carried out in a study of T cell changes during pregnancy in multiple sclerosis. With 5 bases removed from V and 2 bases from J, the gap between germline ends came to 13 bases. This CDR3 contains 15 residues. In germline, CDR1 is MNHEY, CDR2 SMNVEV (reference sequence). TCRdb keeps only in-frame clones here, not all; method: immunoSEQ multiplex PCR. The sample has about 50,000 clones; over 80% are singletons. The sample consisted of CD8+ T cells from peripheral blood mononuclear cells, taken after pregnancy. The J gene is TRBJ1-5, the V gene TRBV27; D perhaps matches TRBD1 (6 bases). The sequence was obtained from a female donor with multiple sclerosis, enrolled in a pregnancy study. The DNA for the CDR3 is TGTGCCAGCAGTCATCAGGGGTCTGGCAATCAGCCCCAGCATTTT. Its protein product is CASSHQGSGNQPQHF.